Only a few counts were recorded for the clone carrying this T cell receptor beta chain. Its matching antigen is unknown. A universal primer site arose from template switching, and cDNA bore unique molecular identifiers. TCRdb re-called the 5' RACE reads with MiXCR, one entry per CDR3 protein. The data contain around 670,000 distinct CDR3 sequences, 6% to 6.5% of them seen just once; the ten biggest clones take up approximately 2%. The data were taken from a study of identical twins. Healthy Caucasians provided all donations. This CDR3 spans 13 amino acids. Germline V gene sequence: CDR1 LNHNV, CDR2 YYDKDF (reference sequence). The V end lost 9 bases, the J end lost 0 bases, and 12 bases lay between the germline ends. Study-wide results and limits: The abundant beta clonotypes from cord blood had fewer insertions, and memory repertoires had none of this. Excess sharing between twins was weaker in beta out-of-frame sequences.

The sequencing input was naive T cells sorted from blood. This clonotype was obtained from a man younger than 35 in good health. The chain carries TRBV15 and TRBJ2-7; D perhaps matches TRBD2 (6 bases). This CDR3 reads CATGRDFSYEQYF. The CDR3 nucleotides are TGTGCCACGGGGCGGGACTTCTCCTACGAGCAGTACTTC. The whole variable domain, filled in from reference TRBV15 and TRBJ2-7, reads DAMVIQNPRYQVTQFGKPVTLSCSQTLNHNVMYWYQQKSSQAPKLLFHYYDKDFNNEADTPDNFQSRRPNTSFCFLDIRSPGLGDTAMYLCATGRDFSYEQYFGPGTRLTVT.